This TCR beta chain was captured by sequencing in a study of T cells in Graves' hyperthyroidism and ophthalmopathy. Study observations and caveats: The blood repertoire included most of the expanded thyroid clonotypes above 0.001. By a 13 V-J model, ophthalmopathy was set apart from stable hyperthyroidism.

This clonotype was seen many times. Its antigen is unidentified. The investigators amplified TCR beta CDR3 regions from RNA transcripts. HTBI primers drove first-round RT-PCR of the TCR CDR3. From the multiplex PCR reads, TCRdb called clonotypes with MiXCR, one entry per CDR3 protein. Of some 400,000 distinct CDR3 sequences in the sample, about 14% were seen once. The receptor's source is a woman in her sixties or seventies with Graves' hyperthyroidism. Input material: blood.

CDR3 bases: TGTGCCAGCTCACCGCGTCAAGAGACCCAGTACTTC. Its protein is CASSPRQETQYF. This chain joins TRBV18 and TRBJ2-5; D is uncertain. The length of the CDR3 is 12 residues. V was cut by 3 bases and J by 2 bases, with 4 bases left in between. Germline CDR1 KGHSH, CDR2 LQKENI. The entire variable domain, with the rest obtained from reference TRBV18 and TRBJ2-5, is as follows: NAGVMQNPRHLVRRRGQEARLRCSPMKGHSHVYWYRQLPEEGLKFMVYLQKENIIDESGMPKERFSAEFPKEGPSILRIQQVVRGDSAAYFCASSPRQETQYFGPGTRLLVL.